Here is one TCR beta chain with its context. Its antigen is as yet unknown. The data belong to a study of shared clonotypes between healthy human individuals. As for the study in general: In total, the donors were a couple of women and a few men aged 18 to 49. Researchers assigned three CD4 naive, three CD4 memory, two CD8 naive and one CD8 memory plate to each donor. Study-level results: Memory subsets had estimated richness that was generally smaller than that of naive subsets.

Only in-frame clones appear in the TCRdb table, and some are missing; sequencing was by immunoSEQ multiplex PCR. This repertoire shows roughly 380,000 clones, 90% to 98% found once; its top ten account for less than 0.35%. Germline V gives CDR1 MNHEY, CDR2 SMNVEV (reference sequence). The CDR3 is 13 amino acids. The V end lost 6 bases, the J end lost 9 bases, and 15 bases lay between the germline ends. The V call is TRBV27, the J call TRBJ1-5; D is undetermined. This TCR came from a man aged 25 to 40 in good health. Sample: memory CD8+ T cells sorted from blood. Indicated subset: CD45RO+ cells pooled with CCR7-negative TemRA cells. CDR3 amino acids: CASRGRAVGPQHF. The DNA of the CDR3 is TGTGCCAGCAGGGGGAGGGCCGTTGGGCCCCAGCATTTT.